In its sample, the clone carrying this TCR beta chain was seen a few times. Its antigen remains unidentified. The data originate from a study of T cells after yellow fever vaccination. Study observations and caveats: Subsequent to the booster, the majority of primary-vaccination clones reappeared (96% CD4, around 90% CD8).

Losses at the gene ends were 0 bases for V and 7 bases for J; bases not matched to a gene: 11. CDR1 and CDR2 (germline): LGHNA, YSLEER. The CDR3 covers 17 residues. MiXCR, run by TCRdb on the 5' RACE reads, gives a single entry per CDR3 protein. This sample has 100,000 to 150,000 distinct CDR3 sequences, with around 15% found just once. The chain is built from TRBV4-3 and TRBJ2-2; 7 nucleotides align to TRBD2. This TCR was recovered from a man aged 18 to 30 who received the YFV17D yellow fever vaccine. The sample here was CD8+ T cells sorted from PBMCs, taken 5 days after the yellow fever booster vaccination. The DNA for the CDR3 is TGCGCCAGCAGCCAAGATGGGCTGCGGGGGTCGATCGGGGAGCTGTTTTTT. Protein product: CASSQDGLRGSIGELFF.